This T cell receptor beta chain appears in the sequencing data of a study of chemoradiotherapy in HPV16-positive cancers. Study-wide background: A couple of HPV16-positive patients' cells yielded candidate HPV-specific clones and common motifs.

Whole-study findings and limits: HPV-responsive T-cell expansion during chemoradiotherapy was linked to improved recurrence-free survival in HPV16-positive patients. Functional assays defining HPV-specific T cells used only a couple of HPV16-positive patients. Candidate HPV-specific clones and E7-related TCR motifs grew in tumor during treatment.

As concerns this clone: Its antigen is not identified.

Some clones are missing from TCRdb's copy, which holds only in-frame ones; the method was immunoSEQ multiplex PCR. The sample consists of 4,500 to 6,000 clones, around 80% of them appearing once. This receptor was taken from a human donor with HPV-associated anogenital cancer. The sample here was taken from a patient who underwent chemoradiotherapy.

The CDR3 spells CASSQDATVAKNIQYF. The CDR3 DNA reads as TGCGCCAGCAGCCAAGATGCGACAGTAGCCAAAAACATTCAGTACTTC. V usage is TRBV4-3 and J usage is TRBJ2-4; a possible D gene is TRBD1 (5 bases). Germline lookup yields CDR1 LGHNA and CDR2 YSLEER. Deletions cut 0 bases from V and 0 bases from J, with 9 bases between. The CDR3 covers 16 residues.